This T cell receptor (beta chain) was recorded in a study of T cell changes during pregnancy in multiple sclerosis. Per the germline V gene, CDR1 is SEHNR and CDR2 is FQNEAQ (reference sequence). V lost 4 bases, J lost 7 bases, and 10 bases stayed unmatched. There are 17 residues in the CDR3. Assay: immunoSEQ multiplex PCR; the TCRdb copy retains only in-frame clones and omits some. The data hold about 70,000 clones, with about 90% observed a single time. The receptor was isolated from a female donor with multiple sclerosis, enrolled in a pregnancy study. The sample here was CD4+ T cells from peripheral blood mononuclear cells, taken after pregnancy. This chain connects TRBV7-9 to TRBJ1-6, with 10 bases that match TRBD1. CDR3 protein: CASSSLDRGWINSPLHF. The CDR3 DNA reads as TGTGCCAGCAGCTCACTGGACAGGGGGTGGATAAATTCACCCCTCCACTTT.